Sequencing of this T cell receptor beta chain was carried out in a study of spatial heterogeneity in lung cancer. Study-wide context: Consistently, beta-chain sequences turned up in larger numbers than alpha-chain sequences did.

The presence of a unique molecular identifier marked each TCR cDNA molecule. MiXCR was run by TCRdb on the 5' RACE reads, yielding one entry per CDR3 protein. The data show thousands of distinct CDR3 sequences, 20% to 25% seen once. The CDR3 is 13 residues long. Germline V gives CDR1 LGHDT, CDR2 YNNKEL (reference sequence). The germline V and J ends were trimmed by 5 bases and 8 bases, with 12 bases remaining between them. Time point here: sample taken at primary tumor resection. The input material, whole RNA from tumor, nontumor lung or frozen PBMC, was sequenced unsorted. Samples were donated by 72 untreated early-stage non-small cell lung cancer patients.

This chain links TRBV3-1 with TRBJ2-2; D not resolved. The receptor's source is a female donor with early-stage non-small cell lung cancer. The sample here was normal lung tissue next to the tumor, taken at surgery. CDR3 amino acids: CASSFKLVGELFF. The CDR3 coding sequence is TGTGCCAGCAGCTTTAAGCTCGTAGGGGAGCTGTTTTTT.